The 6 T cell receptor beta chains listed next were all sequenced from one sample in a study of blood T cell repertoires in COVID-19. Data came from immunoSEQ multiplex PCR; TCRdb stores just in-frame clones and leaves some out. The sample has 160,000 or so clones; 70% to 90% are singletons. The specimen sequenced was PBMCs or T cells enriched from blood (not recorded which). The receptors originated from a woman between 50 and 59 years old who had recovered from COVID-19.

This clone was seen a handful of times. The chain employs TRBV14 and TRBJ1-1; the D is unclear. The ends were cut back, 0 bases at V and 2 bases at J, with 10 bases in the middle. The CDR3 contains 15 residues. CDR1 SGHDN and CDR2 FVKESK come from the germline V gene. The CDR3 reads CASSQDQAINTEAFF. Written as DNA, the CDR3 is TGTGCCAGCAGCCAAGATCAGGCGATAAACACTGAAGCTTTCTTT.

The chain links TRBV1 to TRBJ2-3; the table's D call TRBD2 went unverified against the DNA. TRBV1 is noted as a pseudogene. The length of the CDR3 is 17 residues. The DNA of the CDR3 is TGCACCAGCGCCCGCAACTTGGGTAGCGGACTCACAGATACGCAGTATTTT. Residues: CTSARNLGSGLTDTQYF.

This chain connects TRBV6-2 or TRBV6-3 to TRBJ1-5; D perhaps matches TRBD1 (5 bases). Trimming removed 8 bases at V and 7 bases at J, with 15 bases between. This CDR3 has 13 residues. Germline V gives CDR1 MNHEY, CDR2 SVGEGT. In nucleotides, the CDR3 is TGTGCCAGCGGTTCGTTGCGGGGGCAGCCCCAGCATTTT. It is translated as CASGSLRGQPQHF.

This chain uses TRBV7-2 with TRBJ2-3; TRBD1 matches 7 bases. Germline CDR1 reads SGHTA; CDR2 reads FQGNSA. V was clipped by 3 bases and J by 7 bases; unmatched bases: 4. The CDR3 loop spans 13 amino acids. The CDR3 coding sequence is TGTGCCAGCAGCTTCAGACAGGGCAATACGCAGTATTTT. It codes for CASSFRQGNTQYF. Variable domain in full (rest from reference TRBV7-2 and TRBJ2-3): GAGVSQSPSNKVTEKGKDVELRCDPISGHTALYWYRQSLGQGLEFLIYFQGNSAPDKSGLPSDRFSAERTGGSVSTLTIQRTQQEDSAVYLCASSFRQGNTQYFGPGTRLTVL.

In DNA, the CDR3 is TGTGCCAGTAGCCTACCCACGGTCGGTCAGCCCCAGCATTTT. It encodes CASSLPTVGQPQHF. The chain carries TRBV19 and TRBJ1-5; no definite D call. There are 14 residues in the CDR3. CDR1 LNHDA and CDR2 SQIVND come from the germline V gene (reference sequence). V was shortened by 6 bases and J by 6 bases, with 15 bases between the two germline ends.

This clone showed up just once. The CDR3 DNA reads TGTGCCAGCAGCTGGACATTTTACGAGCAGTACTTC. It yields the protein CASSWTFYEQYF. J is TRBJ2-7 and V is TRBV5-8; TRBD1 is a possible D gene (5 bases). The CDR3 consists of 12 residues. Germline CDR1 SGHTS, CDR2 YDEGEE. V lost 3 bases to trimming and J lost 4 bases, with 8 bases between them. Full variable domain (outside the CDR3, taken from reference TRBV5-8 and TRBJ2-7): EAGVTQSPTHLIKTRGQQATLRCSPISGHTSVYWYQQALGLGLQFLLWYDEGEERNRGNFPPRFSGRQFPNYSSELNVNALELEDSALYLCASSWTFYEQYFGPGTRLTVT.